This T cell receptor (beta chain) was sequenced during a study of Graves' ophthalmopathy and Graves' hyperthyroidism (dated by TCRdb to 2017 to 2018). Study-wide context: Peripheral blood was collected at initial diagnosis, prior to any treatment. In total, 135 blood samples were TCR-sequenced: approximately 42 ophthalmopathy, roughly 80 hyperthyroidism and some 17 hyperthyroidism-to-ophthalmopathy patients. The study used TCR beta repertoire signatures to distinguish Graves' ophthalmopathy from Graves' hyperthyroidism and to predict progression to ophthalmopathy. The independent validation cohort included 20 or so hyperthyroidism patients plus 17 patients who later progressed from hyperthyroidism to ophthalmopathy. Once sampling was done, hyperthyroidism patients were given methimazole at a starting dose of 30 mg daily, while ophthalmopathy patients were given high-dose intravenous methylprednisolone. To explore V-J signatures distinguishing ophthalmopathy from hyperthyroidism, a discovery set of roughly 98 patients (43 ophthalmopathy, 55 to 60 stable hyperthyroidism) was enrolled. T-cell repertoires of thyroid tissue and blood were compared in 5 or 6 hyperthyroidism patients.

TCR beta CDR3 regions were amplified from RNA transcripts for repertoire sequencing. HTBI primers and the Qiagen OneStep RT-PCR kit were used in a first-round RT-PCR, which was followed by a second-round multiplex PCR, size selection and purification. Sequencing of the libraries was carried out on an Illumina HiSeq2000 in paired-end mode with 100 bp reads. The paper's processing steps were these. Reads were processed with SOAPnuke, discarding reads with adapters, uncalled bases, mean Phred below 15, or no exact constant-primer or identifier match. COPE v1.2.5 was used to merge the high-quality paired reads. Clonotypes were defined as unique nucleotide sequences and were aligned to IMGT TRB V, D and J references using MiTCR v1.1. Only V-J combinations with frequency above 0.0001 were analysed, covering around 99% of repertoires. For each V-J combination, a TCR clonal expansion and chaos score was defined as F50 clonal expansion divided by the chaos observed in the TCRdist matrix. Features were reduced by Welch's t-statistics and random forest to around 13 V-J combinations, which fed a naive Bayes classifier. The Morisita-Horn index was used to measure how similar the thyroid and blood repertoires were. TCRdb reprocessing: public reads trimmed at Q25 with fastp, clones called with MiXCR, in-frame beta chains kept. Entries that share a CDR3 protein sequence are merged under the most common genes and DNA. TCRdb, not the authors, supplied the V and J calls. In this sample the table shows over 45,000 distinct CDR3 sequences, 50% of which occur a single time. The ten largest clones represent 23% of the sample.

For CDR1 and CDR2, the germline V gene (reference sequence) lists WNHNN and SYGVQD. The V end gives up 2 bases and the J end 9 bases, leaving 11 bases in the junction not matched to a gene. The CDR3 contains 16 residues, cysteine and phenylalanine counted. Only the CDR3 DNA stays, 48 bases, in frame from base 1. What the authors observed across the whole study: Sample size was not statistically predetermined, and group allocation was not concealed from the investigators. Most of the expanded thyroid clonotypes with a frequency above 0.001 were also detected in blood, and it was suggested that the thyroid immune response may be reflected by blood repertoires. Ophthalmopathy was separated from stable hyperthyroidism by the 13-signature model with about 88% sensitivity and roughly 83% specificity in cross-validation and with 80%/75% in the test set. In validation, the model predicted ophthalmopathy progression with about 70% sensitivity and 72% to 80% specificity; some 13 predicted patients were CT-confirmed with GO in a median of approximately 6.5 months.

On this clonotype: The specificity of this receptor is unknown. Base qualities are not provided; no much larger clone lies one nucleotide away.

Ophthalmopathy patients had moderately to severely active disease, Clinical Activity Score of at least 3, NOSPECS grade of at least 4, and disease duration under 3 months. Patients with other autoimmune diseases, uncontrolled infections, pregnancy or lactation were excluded. Diagnosis relied on clinical symptoms, serum thyroxine, TRAb, thyroid ultrasound and orbital computed tomography. PBMCs were isolated from about 10 ml of fresh peripheral blood by Ficoll-Paque density gradient centrifugation. Total RNA was extracted using Trizol reagent, and RNA quality was checked on an Agilent 2100 Bioanalyzer.

Sequencing was carried out using peripheral blood. The receptor was isolated from an adult man with Graves' ophthalmopathy. The V and J genes are TRBV10-1 and TRBJ2-1; TRBD2 aligns with 9 central bases. At the DNA level, the sequence is TGCGCCAGCAGTGAGAACGGCGGGAGGGCCGGTGGTGAGCAGTTCTTC. Translated, it reads CASSENGGRAGGEQFF.